Here is one TCR beta chain with its context. No antigen is known for it. All patients were mismatch repair deficient, assessed by either PCR or immunohistochemistry. TCR sequencing covered a few patients who responded to pembrolizumab. This record comes from a study of PD-1 blockade in mismatch repair-deficient tumors. Across the study: All were previously treated, progressing patients with some twelve mismatch repair-deficient cancer types. The study, taken as a whole, reports: Tumor-resident clones, often absent from pretreatment blood, expanded after pembrolizumab and then contracted.

V lost 1 base and J lost 0, with 15 bases in between. Germline V gene sequence: CDR1 MNHEY, CDR2 SMNVEV (reference sequence). This CDR3 spans 17 amino acids. TCRdb keeps only in-frame clones here, not all; method: immunoSEQ multiplex PCR. The repertoire holds 100,000 to 150,000 clones, with about 86% as singletons. The chain employs TRBV27 and TRBJ1-1; the D gene is possibly TRBD1 (5 bases). The source was peripheral blood, collected 44 weeks after starting pembrolizumab. This receptor was obtained from an adult with mismatch repair-deficient cancer. CDR3 nucleotide sequence: TGTGCCAGCAGTTTATTGAGGCAGGGTGGCATGAACACTGAAGCTTTCTTT. This encodes CASSLLRQGGMNTEAFF.